The clone carrying this T cell receptor (beta chain) was found many times. Patients with uncontrolled infections, other autoimmune diseases, pregnancy or lactation were excluded. This specimen belongs to a study of T cells in Graves' hyperthyroidism and ophthalmopathy. Template material for amplifying TCR beta CDR3 regions consisted of RNA transcripts. The primer set for the first-round RT-PCR of the TCR CDR3 was HTBI. Via MiXCR, TCRdb re-called the multiplex PCR reads, giving one row per CDR3 protein. The sample shows about 640,000 distinct CDR3 sequences, less than 25% of them seen only once. This CDR3 has 15 amino acids. Trimming removed 1 base from V and 2 bases from J, with 11 bases in between. Germline V gene lookup returns CDR1 MNHNS and CDR2 SASEGT.

The sample taken for sequencing was blood. The clonotype originates from a man aged 25-40 years with Graves' ophthalmopathy. The chain uses TRBV6-1 and TRBJ1-1, with D perhaps TRBD1 (5 bases). CDR3 bases: TGTGCCAGCAGTGAAGATGGAGGGGCTAACACTGAAGCTTTCTTT. As protein: CASSEDGGANTEAFF.